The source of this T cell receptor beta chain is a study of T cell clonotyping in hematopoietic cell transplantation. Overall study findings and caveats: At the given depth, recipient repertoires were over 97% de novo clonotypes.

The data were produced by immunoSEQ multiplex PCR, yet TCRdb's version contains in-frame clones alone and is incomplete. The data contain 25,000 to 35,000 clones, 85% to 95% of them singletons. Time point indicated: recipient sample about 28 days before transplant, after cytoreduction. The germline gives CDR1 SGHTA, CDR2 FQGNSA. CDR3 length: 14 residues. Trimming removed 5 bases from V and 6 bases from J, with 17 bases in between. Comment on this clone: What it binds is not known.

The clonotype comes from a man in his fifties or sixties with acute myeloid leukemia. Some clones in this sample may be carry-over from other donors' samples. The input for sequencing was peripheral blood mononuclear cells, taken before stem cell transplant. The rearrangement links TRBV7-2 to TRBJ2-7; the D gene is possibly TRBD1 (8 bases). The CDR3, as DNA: TGTGCCAGCAGCCCCGACAGGGGAGGGCGCGAGCAGTACTTC. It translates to CASSPDRGGREQYF.